The TCR beta chain under discussion was sequenced for a study of OX40 agonist ivuxolimab in advanced cancers. Broadly, across the study: Ivuxolimab was a fully human IgG2 agonistic monoclonal antibody targeting the costimulatory receptor OX40 (CD134). Intravenous ivuxolimab was administered to patients every 2 weeks at six dose levels: 0.01, 0.1, 0.3, 1.5, 3 and 10 mg/kg. Of the approximately 50 dose-escalation patients, hepatocellular carcinoma was present in about 20, melanoma in approximately 15, renal cell carcinoma in 9 and head and neck cancer in 9. A male proportion of 70% to 90% and a mean age of 60 years, ranging from about 20 to 79, were recorded for the dose-escalation cohort. Patients were allowed to have had prior anti-PD-1, anti-PD-L1 or anti-CTLA-4 therapy, and 30% to 50% of the dose-escalation patients had previously received checkpoint inhibitors. Partial responses occurred in three dose-escalation patients: two with cutaneous melanoma and one with hepatocellular carcinoma. Peripheral TCRbeta sequencing aimed to test whether ivuxolimab altered TCR sequence diversity and caused clonal T-cell expansion. The monotherapy dose-escalation portion (N of about 50 patients) of the phase I ivuxolimab trial is reported in the paper.

Genomic DNA was isolated from the sorted cells so that the TCRbeta CDR3 region could be sequenced. The immunoSEQ Assay was used to sequence the TCRbeta CDR3 regions. This immuneACCESS table, as held by TCRdb, lists in-frame sequences with V and J called but not all clones. Of the missing ones, under half trace to an unresolved V gene in checked studies; the others have no known cause. This sample has tens of thousands of clones in its table, and 81% of those were observed once. In total, the top ten clones hold almost 6.5% of the sample. The CDR3 holds 14 amino acids from the cysteine to the phenylalanine. Just the 42-base CDR3 DNA is kept, in frame starting at base 1. V and J lose 3 bases and 0 bases, and a span of 10 bases separates them. CDR1 and CDR2 are read off the germline V gene as SQVTM and ANQGSEA. Details on this clone: The antigen it recognizes is unknown. It has no much larger one-base neighbor in the sample; base qualities were not kept.

Patients with autoimmune disease history or receiving systemic immunosuppression were excluded from the trial. Peripheral blood for TCR sequencing was collected from all dose cohorts at baseline, on cycle 4 day 1, and on cycle 7 day 1. The samples were taken from a phase I, first-in-human, multicenter, open-label dose-escalation trial of ivuxolimab. Adults with locally advanced or metastatic melanoma, renal cell, hepatocellular, or head and neck squamous cell carcinoma were enrolled in the trial. Before TCR sequencing, CD4+ and CD8+ T cells were separately sorted from peripheral blood. The paper's findings and limits, for the study overall: At doses of 0.1 to 3.0 mg/kg, clonal expansion of both CD4+ and CD8+ blood T cells was observed from baseline to week 6. Partial responders in the 0.1-3.0 mg/kg groups had among the lowest normalized peripheral clonal expansion, especially among CD8+ T cells. After ivuxolimab, expanded clones were on average more numerous among CD8+ T cells than among CD4+ T cells. Low levels of normalized T-cell clonal expansion were also shown by some nonresponding patients. The antigen specificity of the clonally expanded peripheral T cells was not determined.

The sequence came from an adult with an advanced solid tumor such as melanoma, head and neck, liver or kidney cancer. The chain is made from TRBV29-1 and TRBJ2-3; the D gene is not confidently resolved. This material consisted of CD4+ or CD8+ T cells sorted from blood, taken in a trial of the OX40 agonist ivuxolimab. The bases read TGCAGCGTTGACGCGTCGCAGAGCACAGATACGCAGTATTTT. Its protein reads: CSVDASQSTDTQYF.